Listed below are T cell receptor beta chains from one sample, sequenced in a study of regulatory T cells in long-lasting Graves disease. MiXCR was run by TCRdb on the multiplex PCR reads, yielding one entry per CDR3 protein. The sample has under 250,000 distinct CDR3 sequences, roughly 18% seen once; the top ten hold 12%. This same sample was also taken into another study, of T cells in Graves' hyperthyroidism and ophthalmopathy.

The input for sequencing was peripheral blood mononuclear cells (PBMCs), taken at new diagnosis, from a patient treated with antithyroid drugs. The receptors stem from a woman aged 25 to 39 with Graves disease. CDR3s include the opening cysteine and the closing phenylalanine or tryptophan. D genes are given only for firm matches. Clone size is shown for a subset of rows, as once, few, many or a class of expanded clone.

d_gene: TRBD2
j_gene: TRBJ2-7
abundance: few
v_gene: TRBV5-4
CDR3aa: CASSPPAGSSYEQYF
CDR3nt: TGTGCCAGCAGCCCCCCAGCGGGAAGCTCCTACGAGCAGTACTTC

d_gene: NA
j_gene: TRBJ2-5
abundance: NA
v_gene: TRBV19
CDR3aa: CASSRGPNSLETQYF
CDR3nt: TGTGCCAGTAGTCGCGGACCCAACAGTCTAGAGACCCAGTACTTC

d_gene: NA
j_gene: TRBJ2-7
abundance: many
v_gene: TRBV28
CDR3aa: CASSLISGGWRREQYF
CDR3nt: TGTGCCAGCAGTTTAATTTCTGGCGGTTGGAGACGCGAGCAGTACTTC

d_gene: NA
j_gene: TRBJ1-2
abundance: many
v_gene: TRBV28
CDR3aa: CASSPRVHGYTF
CDR3nt: TGTGCCAGCAGCCCGAGGGTCCATGGCTACACCTTC

d_gene: NA
j_gene: TRBJ1-6
abundance: few
v_gene: TRBV12-3/TRBV12-4
CDR3aa: CASSSSGSYNSPLHF
CDR3nt: TGTGCCAGCAGTTCTTCCGGATCCTATAATTCACCCCTCCACTTT

d_gene: TRBD2
j_gene: TRBJ2-7
abundance: many
v_gene: TRBV2
CDR3aa: CASSEVRLAGGEQYF
CDR3nt: TGTGCCAGCAGTGAAGTGCGACTAGCGGGAGGCGAGCAGTACTTC

d_gene: TRBD2
j_gene: TRBJ2-7
abundance: many
v_gene: TRBV27
CDR3aa: CASRQIAGHEQYF
CDR3nt: TGTGCCAGCAGACAAATAGCGGGGCACGAGCAGTACTTC

d_gene: TRBD2
j_gene: TRBJ2-3
abundance: many
v_gene: TRBV29-1
CDR3aa: CSVASGVSHGPWGLGRFNPDTQYF
CDR3nt: TGCAGCGTCGCAAGCGGGGTTTCGCATGGACCCTGGGGTTTAGGTAGATTTAACCCAGATACGCAGTATTTT

d_gene: TRBD1
j_gene: TRBJ1-4
abundance: many
v_gene: TRBV13
CDR3aa: CASSTAGGGEKLFF
CDR3nt: TGTGCCAGCAGCACGGCAGGGGGCGGTGAAAAACTGTTTTTT

d_gene: TRBD1
j_gene: TRBJ2-7
abundance: many
v_gene: TRBV7-9
CDR3aa: CASTLMDRPYEQYF
CDR3nt: TGTGCCAGCACCCTAATGGACAGGCCCTACGAGCAGTACTTC

d_gene: NA
j_gene: TRBJ1-4
abundance: many
v_gene: TRBV2
CDR3aa: CASSARTDEKLFF
CDR3nt: TGTGCCAGCAGCGCGCGGACAGATGAAAAACTGTTTTTT

d_gene: NA
j_gene: TRBJ1-1
abundance: many
v_gene: TRBV28
CDR3aa: CASSPPRTTEAFF
CDR3nt: TGTGCCAGCAGTCCGCCGCGAACCACTGAAGCTTTCTTT

d_gene: NA
j_gene: TRBJ2-1
abundance: NA
v_gene: TRBV2
CDR3aa: CASSESPQSYNEQFF
CDR3nt: TGTGCCAGCAGTGAATCTCCGCAGAGCTACAATGAGCAGTTCTTC

d_gene: TRBD1
j_gene: TRBJ1-1
abundance: NA
v_gene: TRBV20-1
CDR3aa: CSAVPGQGTEAFF
CDR3nt: TGCAGTGCTGTACCGGGACAGGGGACTGAAGCTTTCTTT

d_gene: NA
j_gene: TRBJ1-5
abundance: NA
v_gene: TRBV6-1
CDR3aa: CASSPRPTGNQPQHF
CDR3nt: TGTGCCAGCAGTCCCCGACCGACAGGCAATCAGCCCCAGCATTTT

d_gene: NA
j_gene: TRBJ1-2
abundance: many
v_gene: TRBV7-9
CDR3aa: CASSLPGQLLYGYTF
CDR3nt: TGTGCCAGCAGCCTACCCGGACAACTACTCTATGGCTACACCTTC

d_gene: TRBD1
j_gene: TRBJ1-4
abundance: many
v_gene: TRBV12-3/TRBV12-4
CDR3aa: CASSLALDRGIANEKLFF
CDR3nt: TGTGCCAGCAGTTTAGCCCTGGACAGGGGAATTGCTAATGAAAAACTGTTTTTT

d_gene: TRBD2
j_gene: TRBJ2-2
abundance: many
v_gene: TRBV11-2
CDR3aa: CASTRPAGNPGELFF
CDR3nt: TGTGCCAGCACCCGGCCAGCGGGGAACCCCGGGGAGCTGTTTTTT

d_gene: NA
j_gene: TRBJ2-7
abundance: many
v_gene: TRBV7-9
CDR3aa: CASSLDGRYEQYF
CDR3nt: TGTGCCAGCAGCTTAGACGGAAGGTACGAGCAGTACTTC

d_gene: NA
j_gene: TRBJ2-5
abundance: many
v_gene: TRBV6-2/TRBV6-3
CDR3aa: CASGGETQYF
CDR3nt: TGTGCCAGCGGAGGGGAGACCCAGTACTTC

d_gene: NA
j_gene: TRBJ1-4
abundance: NA
v_gene: TRBV12-3/TRBV12-4
CDR3aa: CASSFGGPNEKLFF
CDR3nt: TGTGCCAGCAGTTTTGGCGGACCAAATGAAAAACTGTTTTTT

d_gene: NA
j_gene: TRBJ2-7
abundance: many
v_gene: TRBV7-9
CDR3aa: CASSLRAPRSEQYF
CDR3nt: TGTGCCAGCAGCCTCCGGGCGCCTCGTAGCGAGCAGTACTTC

d_gene: TRBD2
j_gene: TRBJ2-7
abundance: NA
v_gene: TRBV27
CDR3aa: CASSASGRFYEQYF
CDR3nt: TGTGCCAGCAGTGCTAGCGGGAGGTTCTACGAGCAGTACTTC

d_gene: NA
j_gene: TRBJ2-1
abundance: many
v_gene: TRBV11-2
CDR3aa: CASSLGVGPNEQFF
CDR3nt: TGTGCCAGCAGCTTAGGGGTAGGACCAAATGAGCAGTTCTTC

d_gene: NA
j_gene: TRBJ2-1
abundance: many
v_gene: TRBV13
CDR3aa: CASSPGWEYNEQFF
CDR3nt: TGTGCCAGCAGCCCAGGATGGGAGTACAATGAGCAGTTCTTC

d_gene: NA
j_gene: TRBJ2-5
abundance: NA
v_gene: TRBV7-3
CDR3aa: CASSPRNSWGETQYF
CDR3nt: TGTGCCAGCAGCCCCCGTAACTCTTGGGGAGAGACCCAGTACTTC

d_gene: NA
j_gene: TRBJ1-5
abundance: many
v_gene: TRBV11-3
CDR3aa: CASSLDRNGPRKPQHF
CDR3nt: TGTGCCAGCAGCTTAGATCGGAACGGCCCTCGGAAGCCCCAGCATTTT

d_gene: TRBD2
j_gene: TRBJ2-4
abundance: many
v_gene: TRBV5-6
CDR3aa: CASSGEGTAKNIQYF
CDR3nt: TGTGCCAGCAGCGGGGAGGGGACAGCCAAAAACATTCAGTACTTC

d_gene: NA
j_gene: TRBJ1-3
abundance: many
v_gene: TRBV6-1
CDR3aa: CASHKGRIEGNTIYF
CDR3nt: TGTGCCAGCCACAAGGGAAGAATCGAGGGAAACACCATATATTTT

d_gene: TRBD1
j_gene: TRBJ2-2
abundance: NA
v_gene: TRBV28
CDR3aa: CACRTGLNTGELFF
CDR3nt: TGTGCCTGCCGGACAGGGCTGAACACCGGGGAGCTGTTTTTT

d_gene: NA
j_gene: TRBJ1-1
abundance: many
v_gene: TRBV20-1
CDR3aa: CSAPITDTEAFF
CDR3nt: TGCAGTGCCCCAATTACTGACACTGAAGCTTTCTTT

d_gene: NA
j_gene: TRBJ1-5
abundance: NA
v_gene: TRBV5-8
CDR3aa: CASSLEGLGDQPQHF
CDR3nt: TGTGCCAGCAGCTTGGAAGGGTTAGGGGATCAGCCCCAGCATTTT

d_gene: TRBD1
j_gene: TRBJ2-7
abundance: many
v_gene: TRBV6-5
CDR3aa: CASSSRDRSYEQYF
CDR3nt: TGTGCCAGCAGCTCCCGGGACAGATCCTACGAGCAGTACTTC

d_gene: NA
j_gene: TRBJ1-4
abundance: many
v_gene: TRBV27
CDR3aa: CASSYLFSSREKLFF
CDR3nt: TGTGCCAGCAGCTACCTTTTTTCATCACGTGAAAAACTGTTTTTT

d_gene: NA
j_gene: TRBJ1-4
abundance: many
v_gene: TRBV7-2
CDR3aa: CASSPSSGGGEKLFF
CDR3nt: TGTGCCAGCAGCCCTTCATCCGGCGGGGGTGAAAAACTGTTTTTT

d_gene: NA
j_gene: TRBJ1-4
abundance: many
v_gene: TRBV20-1
CDR3aa: CSARDPWEAGEKLFF
CDR3nt: TGCAGTGCTAGAGATCCCTGGGAGGCGGGTGAAAAACTGTTTTTT

d_gene: TRBD1
j_gene: TRBJ1-1
abundance: NA
v_gene: TRBV20-1
CDR3aa: CSARLGRQGAGHTEAFF
CDR3nt: TGCAGTGCTAGATTGGGTCGACAGGGAGCAGGGCACACTGAAGCTTTCTTT

d_gene: NA
j_gene: TRBJ1-3
abundance: few
v_gene: TRBV6-1
CDR3aa: CASSRGHSISGNTIYF
CDR3nt: TGTGCCAGCAGCCGTGGACACTCCATCTCTGGAAACACCATATATTTT

d_gene: NA
j_gene: TRBJ1-3
abundance: many
v_gene: TRBV11-2
CDR3aa: CASSFRTEGSGNTIYF
CDR3nt: TGTGCCAGCAGCTTTCGGACAGAAGGTTCTGGAAACACCATATATTTT

d_gene: NA
j_gene: TRBJ1-2
abundance: many
v_gene: TRBV28
CDR3aa: CASSSVRSYGYTF
CDR3nt: TGTGCCAGCAGTTCTGTGAGGAGCTATGGCTACACCTTC

d_gene: NA
j_gene: TRBJ1-2
abundance: many
v_gene: TRBV20-1
CDR3aa: CSAKEVVVLGYTF
CDR3nt: TGCAGTGCGAAGGAGGTGGTGGTTTTAGGCTACACCTTC